This TCR beta chain was documented in a study of blood T cell repertoires in COVID-19 (TCRdb year 2020). For the study in its entirety: Samples covering the acute and convalescent phases of COVID-19 were provided by collaborators in the United States, Italy and Spain. The material from the prospective study consisted of cDNA or gDNA derived from T cells, B-cell-depleted T cells, or PBMCs. The dataset comprised deeply sampled blood TCRbeta repertoires from subjects exposed to, actively infected with, or recovered from COVID-19. A freely available public database, intended as a resource for researchers studying the immune response to SARS-CoV-2, is where the repertoires were released. The samples were drawn from the first 160 participants of the ongoing ImmuneRACE study and from 1,254 subjects provided by 6 global collaborators. Sample metadata almost always included a de-identified subject ID, COVID-19 status, age in years and sex. Where HLA class I and class II types were available, the types were taken from metadata supplied by the sample provider, not from assay-based typing. The research as a whole found: The quantity of clinical and demographic metadata differed by source and by participant and was supplied without curation.

TCRbeta CDR3 regions were amplified from genomic DNA using the immunoSEQ Assay, a bias-controlled multiplex PCR. The original pipeline was this. The number of nucleated cells in each sample was estimated by amplification of reference gene primers within the assay. To quantify the absolute abundance of each unique TCRbeta CDR3 rearrangement, sequence reads were collapsed and filtered. For each sample, productive Simpson clonality was calculated by taking the square root of Simpson's diversity index across productive rearrangements. TCRdb obtained this table from immuneACCESS and retained in-frame rearrangements with V and J assigned. These tables miss some clones; where compared with another copy, unresolved V genes account for less than half of the shortfall, and the remainder is unexplained. V and J calls and clone size follow that table, whereas D and trimming were derived from the DNA. The sample table lists approximately 170,000 clones, approximately 83% of them with a count of one. About 2.7% of the sample lies in the top ten.

The CDR3 spans 15 residues, from the cysteine through the phenylalanine. Only the CDR3 region is kept as DNA, spanning 45 bases read in frame from base 1. The junction shows trimming of 0 bases on V and 5 bases on J, and the gene matches do not reach 4 bases of it. The germline V gene (reference sequence) specifies MNHNY as CDR1 and SVGAGI as CDR2. Comments on this clone: What this receptor recognizes is not known. Within one base of it there is no much larger clone, and no base qualities were kept.

Collaborating institutions collected whole blood in K2EDTA tubes following their own protocols. For TCRbeta analysis, collaborators shipped samples as frozen whole blood, isolated PBMCs, or DNA extracted from either of those sample types. This sequence originates from a human donor with acute or convalescent COVID-19. The donor label of this sample is uncertain. Here the chain combines TRBV6-6 and TRBJ2-3; TRBD1 lines up with 8 middle nucleotides. Source material: peripheral blood. The sequenced DNA: TGTGCCAGCAGTTACTCACGGACAGGGCGAGATACGCAGTATTTT. It is translated as CASSYSRTGRDTQYF.